These T cell receptor beta chains were read from a single sample in a study of Graves' ophthalmopathy and Graves' hyperthyroidism. MiXCR was run by TCRdb on the multiplex PCR reads, yielding one entry per CDR3 protein. The data hold more than 300,000 distinct CDR3 sequences, with approximately 18% observed a single time. Input material: peripheral blood. Receptors originate from an adult woman with stable Graves' hyperthyroidism. Each CDR3 is given with its conserved first and last residue. Fields, in order: J gene, V gene, D gene, clone size, CDR3 DNA, CDR3 protein. A D gene is named only where the DNA matches it firmly. The size entry is marked missing in some rows and otherwise reads once, few, many or a size class.

TRBJ1-1 TRBV27 . few TGCGCCAGCAGTCAGGTCCCGATGAGTTCTGCTTTCTTT CASSQVPMSSAFF
TRBJ1-2 TRBV6-4 . many TGTGCCAGCAGTGACTTTGTCAGGTTGCTGCGGAACTATGGCTACACCTTC CASSDFVRLLRNYGYTF
TRBJ2-7 TRBV12-3/TRBV12-4 . . TGTGCCAGCAGTTTAAGTCACCGAGCCTACGAGCAGTACTTC CASSLSHRAYEQYF
TRBJ2-7 TRBV6-2/TRBV6-3 . many TGTGCCAGCAGTTACCCTGGGACCACCGAGCAGTACTTC CASSYPGTTEQYF
TRBJ2-7 TRBV6-2/TRBV6-3 TRBD2 many TGTGCCAGCAGTTACTCGGAGTCGCTTAGCGGGATTTCCTACGAGCAGTACTTC CASSYSESLSGISYEQYF
TRBJ2-7 TRBV14 TRBD2 . TGTGCCAGCAGCCTACCAGGGACTAGCGGAGAAGTTGTAGCCTACGAGCAGTACTTC CASSLPGTSGEVVAYEQYF
TRBJ2-6 TRBV11-2 . many TGTGCCAGCAGCCCCACGTGGGTTTTAGGTGATGGGGCCAACGTCCTGACTTTC CASSPTWVLGDGANVLTF
TRBJ1-1 TRBV28 . many TGTGCCAGCAGTTTTCCAGGGGCGCACACTGAAGCTTTCTTT CASSFPGAHTEAFF
TRBJ2-7 TRBV27 TRBD2 . TGTGCCAGCAGTTTAAGGACTAGCGGGAGCCCGTACTTC CASSLRTSGSPYF
TRBJ2-7 TRBV2 . few TGTGCCAGCTTAACAGCCTACGAGCAGTACTTC CASLTAYEQYF
TRBJ2-6 TRBV28 . many TGTGCCACCCTAAGTAGGAATGTCCTGACTTTC CATLSRNVLTF
TRBJ2-2 TRBV11-2 TRBD2 many TGTGCCAGCGGGGCGGGAGGCGAGGCCGGGGAGCTGTTTTTT CASGAGGEAGELFF
TRBJ2-7 TRBV30 TRBD2 many TGTGCCTGGAGTGTACTAGCGGGAGTACCCTACGAGCAGTACTTC CAWSVLAGVPYEQYF
TRBJ1-2 TRBV6-1 . many TGTGCCAGCAGTAAGGACGGAGTTTATGGCTACACCTTC CASSKDGVYGYTF
TRBJ1-2 TRBV18 . few TGTGCCAGCTCACGGGGAGCCGGGCTAAATGGCTACACCTTC CASSRGAGLNGYTF
TRBJ1-2 TRBV12-3/TRBV12-4 TRBD1 . TGTGCCAGCAGTTTGACAGGGTCCGGTGGCTACACCTTC CASSLTGSGGYTF